The 3 T cell receptor beta chains below were found in one sample sequenced in a study of shared clonotypes between healthy human individuals. Here immunoSEQ multiplex PCR was the method, and the copy in TCRdb shows in-frame clones only, minus some. The repertoire holds about 2.3 million clones, roughly 90% seen once, with about 0.36% in the top ten. The sample consisted of naive CD4+ T cells from PBMCs. Regarding subset: CD45RA+ positively selected. These receptors all stem from a man aged 18 to 29 in good health. Some clones in this sample may be carry-over from other donors' samples.

The chain recombines TRBV5-5 with TRBJ2-3; 9 bases are a match to TRBD2. The trim removed 0 bases at V and 1 base at J, leaving 3 bases unmatched. Germline loops: CDR1 SGHKS, CDR2 YYEKEE (reference sequence). This CDR3 spans 16 amino acids. As DNA, the CDR3 is TGTGCCAGCAGCTTGGCAGGCGGGGGGGGCACAGATACGCAGTATTTT. This gives the protein CASSLAGGGGTDTQYF.

The CDR3 loop reads CASSQEGTEQYF. The CDR3 DNA reads as TGTGCCAGCAGCCAAGAGGGAACCGAGCAGTACTTC. J is TRBJ2-7 and V is TRBV4-2; no clear D. Trimming took off 0 bases at V and 6 bases at J, with 6 bases between the two ends. The CDR3 covers 12 residues. Germline assignment: CDR1 LGHNA and CDR2 YNFKEQ.

As for this clone: This CDR3 is also generated by other DNA sequences in the sample. The chain uses TRBV5-1 and TRBJ1-3, with 8 bases lining up with TRBD1. The CDR3 runs 14 residues. Germline CDR1 is SGHRS and CDR2 is YFSETQ. J was trimmed by 4 bases and V by 4 bases; bases with no gene match: 4. The CDR3 here is CASSLGTGGNTIYF. The DNA for the CDR3 is TGCGCCAGCAGCCTCGGGACAGGCGGAAACACCATATATTTT.